Below are 7 T cell receptor beta chains sequenced from a single sample in a study of blood T cell repertoires in COVID-19. Sequencing used immunoSEQ multiplex PCR; TCRdb keeps in-frame clones, though not all of them. The table includes about 140,000 clones, 88% detected once. The sequencing sample was made of peripheral blood. The receptors derive from a human donor with COVID-19, enrolled during active disease. The donor label of this sample is uncertain.

The V call is TRBV6-5, the J call TRBJ2-3, with TRBD2 as a possible D gene (5 bases). The V and J ends lost 7 bases and 3 bases respectively, with 11 bases between them. Germline assignment: CDR1 MNHEY and CDR2 SVGAGI. The CDR3 is 13 amino acids. CDR3 in amino acids: CASTREWTDTQYF. CDR3 DNA sequence: TGTGCCAGCACCCGGGAATGGACAGATACGCAGTATTTT.

The chain carries TRBV5-1 and TRBJ1-2; D gene unclear. The V end lost 0 bases, the J end lost 3 bases, and 9 bases lay between the germline ends. The CDR3 spans 14 residues. From germline, CDR1 is SGHRS and CDR2 YFSETQ. This CDR3 reads CASSLDLGDYGYTF. The DNA of the CDR3 is TGCGCCAGCAGCTTGGATCTAGGTGACTATGGCTACACCTTC. The entire variable domain, with the rest obtained from reference TRBV5-1 and TRBJ1-2, is as follows: KAGVTQTPRYLIKTRGQQVTLSCSPISGHRSVSWYQQTPGQGLQFLFEYFSETQRNKGNFPGRFSGRQFSNSRSEMNVSTLELGDSALYLCASSLDLGDYGYTFGSGTRLTVV.

The J gene is TRBJ2-7, the V gene TRBV11-2; no reliable D call. Looked up from germline, CDR1 is SGHAT and CDR2 is FQNNGV. The CDR3 covers 14 residues. With 1 base removed from V and 4 bases from J, the gap between germline ends came to 11 bases. Here the CDR3 reads CASSLGPSGYEQYF. The CDR3 DNA follows: TGTGCCAGCAGCTTAGGGCCCTCGGGTTACGAGCAGTACTTC.

The CDR3 region has the DNA TGCGCCAGCAGCCCAGACAATATCGTAGGGCCCCAGCATTTT. Protein sequence: CASSPDNIVGPQHF. The chain combines TRBV5-1 with TRBJ1-5; D gene unclear. V was trimmed by 4 bases and J by 9 bases, leaving 17 bases between them. The CDR3 loop spans 14 amino acids. The V gene's germline CDR1 is SGHRS and CDR2 YFSETQ. Filled out from reference TRBV5-1 and TRBJ1-5, the complete variable domain reads KAGVTQTPRYLIKTRGQQVTLSCSPISGHRSVSWYQQTPGQGLQFLFEYFSETQRNKGNFPGRFSGRQFSNSRSEMNVSTLELGDSALYLCASSPDNIVGPQHFGDGTRLSIL.

The chain links TRBV19 to TRBJ2-5; TRBD2 aligns across 7 bases. Germline loops: CDR1 LNHDA, CDR2 SQIVND (reference sequence). The CDR3 runs 15 residues. V gave up 1 base and J gave up 5 bases; unmatched junction bases: 7. The CDR3 coding sequence is TGTGCCAGTAGTATAGCCATCGGGGGGTTGGAGACCCAGTACTTC. Amino acids: CASSIAIGGLETQYF.

The chain combines TRBV29-1 with TRBJ1-1; D possibly corresponds to TRBD1 (5 bases). Trimming stripped 6 bases from V and 1 base from J, with 18 bases between. CDR3 length equals 15 residues. CDR1 SQVTM and CDR2 ANQGSEA come from the germline V gene. The CDR3 coding sequence is TGCAGCGTAAATTCTAAGACAGCAGCGAACACTGAAGCTTTCTTT. This translates into CSVNSKTAANTEAFF.

This clone was recorded once. CDR3 region: CASSEDQALAKNIQYF. CDR3 DNA: TGTGCCAGCAGTGAAGACCAGGCTCTAGCCAAAAACATTCAGTACTTC. The genes are TRBV6-1 and TRBJ2-4, with unresolved D. Germline-derived CDR1 and CDR2 are MNHNS and SASEGT. Trimming shortened V by 1 base and J by 0 bases, and 10 bases separated the two germline ends. The CDR3 is 16 amino acids.